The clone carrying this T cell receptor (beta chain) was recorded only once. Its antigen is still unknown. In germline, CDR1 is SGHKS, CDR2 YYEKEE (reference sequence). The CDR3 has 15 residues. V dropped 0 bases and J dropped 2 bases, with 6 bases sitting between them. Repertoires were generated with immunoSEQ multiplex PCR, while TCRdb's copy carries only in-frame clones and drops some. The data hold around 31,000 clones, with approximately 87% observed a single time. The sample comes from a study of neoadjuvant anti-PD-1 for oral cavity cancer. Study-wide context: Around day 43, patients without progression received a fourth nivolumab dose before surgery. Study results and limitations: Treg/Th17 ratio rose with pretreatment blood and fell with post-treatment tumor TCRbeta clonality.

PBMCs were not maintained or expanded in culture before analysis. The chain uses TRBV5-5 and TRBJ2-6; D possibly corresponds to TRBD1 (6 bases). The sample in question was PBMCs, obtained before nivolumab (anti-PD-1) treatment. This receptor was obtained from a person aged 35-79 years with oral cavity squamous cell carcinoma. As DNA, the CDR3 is TGTGCCAGCAGCTTGGAGGGGGCTGGGGCCAACGTCCTGACTTTC. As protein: CASSLEGAGANVLTF.